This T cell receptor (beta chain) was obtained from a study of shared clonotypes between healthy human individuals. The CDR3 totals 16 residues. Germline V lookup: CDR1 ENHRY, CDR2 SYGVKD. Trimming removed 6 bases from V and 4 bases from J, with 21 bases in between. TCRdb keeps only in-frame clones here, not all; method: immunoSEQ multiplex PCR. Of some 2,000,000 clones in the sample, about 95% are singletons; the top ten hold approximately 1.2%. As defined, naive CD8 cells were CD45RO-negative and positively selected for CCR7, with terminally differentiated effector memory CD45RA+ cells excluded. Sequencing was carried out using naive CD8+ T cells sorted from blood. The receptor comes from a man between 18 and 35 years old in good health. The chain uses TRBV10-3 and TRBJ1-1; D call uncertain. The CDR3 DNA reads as TGTGCCATCAGGGAGGGTGGGCTTTTGGGCGGCACTGAAGCTTTCTTT. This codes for CAIREGGLLGGTEAFF.